This T cell receptor (beta chain) derives from a study of technical replicates of blood from four donors. CDR3 length equals 15 residues. The germline V and J ends were trimmed by 0 bases and 3 bases, with 13 bases remaining between them. The germline gives CDR1 SGDLS, CDR2 YYNGEE. The method was immunoSEQ multiplex PCR; TCRdb's version includes in-frame clones alone and lacks a portion of them. The sample lists more than 90,000 clones, 90% to 96% occurring once. The specimen was T cells isolated from PBMCs. The receptor's source is a human donor in good health. The genes are TRBV9 and TRBJ2-7; a possible D gene is TRBD1 (5 bases). CDR3 sequence (DNA): TGTGCCAGCAGCGTAGGCTCGACAGCTATCTACGAGCAGTACTTC. It encodes CASSVGSTAIYEQYF.